The 10 T cell receptor beta chains presented below share a single source sample, sequenced in a study of blood T cell repertoires in COVID-19. The data were produced by immunoSEQ multiplex PCR, yet TCRdb's version contains in-frame clones alone and is incomplete. Altogether nearly 250,000 clones are present, around four fifths being singletons, with the ten largest covering around 1.9%. Sequenced input: peripheral blood. Receptors originate from a woman older than 75 with acute or convalescent COVID-19.

The V call is TRBV28, the J call TRBJ1-1, with a possible D match to TRBD1 (5 bases). Germline V gives CDR1 MDHEN, CDR2 SYDVKM. The CDR3 is 14 residues long. V lost 2 bases and J 2 bases, leaving 9 bases between the germline ends. The CDR3 loop reads CASSLGGGNTEAFF. CDR3 coding DNA: TGTGCCAGCAGTTTAGGGGGGGGAAACACTGAAGCTTTCTTT.

This clone was observed once. V gene TRBV6-5 combines with J gene TRBJ2-2; D is ambiguous. Trimming removed 7 bases at V and 0 bases at J, with 12 bases between. CDR3 size: 15 residues. CDR1 MNHEY and CDR2 SVGAGI come from the germline V gene. The CDR3 reads CASKITRTNTGELFF. CDR3 nucleotides: TGTGCCAGCAAAATTACACGTACGAACACCGGGGAGCTGTTTTTT.

CDR3 sequence reads: CASSLGGTGPQETQYF. The CDR3, as DNA: TGCGCCAGCAGCTTGGGTGGGACAGGGCCACAAGAGACCCAGTACTTC. The chain combines TRBV5-1 with TRBJ2-5; 9 bases map to TRBD1. The CDR3 has 16 residues. The germline V gene has CDR1 SGHRS and CDR2 YFSETQ. Losses at the gene ends were 0 bases for V and 2 bases for J; bases not matched to a gene: 5.

J is TRBJ2-3 and V is TRBV6-5; D gene unclear. This CDR3 contains 14 residues. Germline CDR1 MNHEY, CDR2 SVGAGI. Trimming cost V 3 bases and J 2 bases, with 9 bases left between them. The chain's CDR3 is CASSYSPYTDTQYF. The CDR3 bases are TGTGCCAGCAGTTATTCCCCCTACACAGATACGCAGTATTTT.

The chain couples TRBV11-3 to TRBJ2-1; D is undetermined. Germline CDR1 SGHNT, CDR2 YENEEA. The V gene lost 3 bases and the J gene lost 4 bases, with 13 bases spanning the gap. The CDR3 covers 15 residues. The CDR3: CASSFSGAPYNEQFF. The CDR3 DNA is TGTGCCAGCAGCTTCTCCGGAGCGCCTTACAATGAGCAGTTCTTC.

The chain uses TRBV3-1 (or the pseudogene TRBV3-2) and TRBJ2-4; D might be TRBD2 (7 bases). Trimming removed 4 bases at V and 5 bases at J, with 9 bases between. The CDR3 length is 13 residues. Germline-derived CDR1 and CDR2 are LGHDT and YNNKEL (reference sequence). The CDR3 DNA reads TGTGCCAGCAGCCGGGGGGGCGAAAACATTCAGTACTTC. This sequence encodes CASSRGGENIQYF.

The chain joins TRBV5-4 to TRBJ2-2; 9 nucleotides align to TRBD2. V shed 2 bases, J shed 4 bases, and the junction held 3 bases outside the gene matches. Germline V gene sequence: CDR1 SGHNT, CDR2 YYREEE (reference sequence). The CDR3 has 15 residues. The CDR3 nucleotides read TGTGCCAGCAGCTTTGGTAGCGGGAGCACCGGGGAGCTGTTTTTT. This translates into CASSFGSGSTGELFF. The full variable domain, in which reference TRBV5-4 and TRBJ2-2 provide the parts outside the CDR3, is ETGVTQSPTHLIKTRGQQVTLRCSSQSGHNTVSWYQQALGQGPQFIFQYYREEENGRGNFPPRFSGLQFPNYSSELNVNALELDDSALYLCASSFGSGSTGELFFGEGSRLTVL.

The chain joins TRBV6-5 to TRBJ1-1, with TRBD1 matching over 8 bases. V lost 4 bases and J lost 4; bases outside the gene matches: 8. This CDR3 is built from 15 residues. Germline loops: CDR1 MNHEY, CDR2 SVGAGI. CDR3 bases: TGTGCCAGCAGTTTTCGGACAGGGCGGGTCACTGAAGCTTTCTTT. Protein product: CASSFRTGRVTEAFF.

The chain employs TRBV9 and TRBJ2-5; tentative D call: TRBD1 (5 bases). V dropped 0 bases and J dropped 4 bases, with 7 bases sitting between them. This CDR3 has 13 amino acids. The V gene's germline CDR1 is SGDLS and CDR2 YYNGEE. For the CDR3, the DNA is TGTGCCAGCAGCGTAGGGACAACAGAGACCCAGTACTTC. Translating gives CASSVGTTETQYF.

The chain couples TRBV9 to TRBJ2-1; 7 positions match TRBD1. The trim removed 0 bases at V and 1 base at J, leaving 4 bases unmatched. Germline assignment: CDR1 SGDLS and CDR2 YYNGEE. The CDR3 totals 16 residues. DNA for the CDR3: TGTGCCAGCAGCGTAGTTACAGGGGCTTCCTACAATGAGCAGTTCTTC. Its translation is CASSVVTGASYNEQFF.